Sequencing of this TCR beta chain was carried out in a study of blood T cell repertoires in COVID-19. Study summary: Specimens from acute and convalescent COVID-19 originated in the United States, Italy and Spain. The analysed material was cDNA or gDNA that came from T cells, B-cell-depleted T cells, or PBMCs.

The method was immunoSEQ multiplex PCR; TCRdb's version includes in-frame clones alone and lacks a portion of them. The top ten clones hold about 26% of a sample with 40,000 to 45,000 clones, more than 65% of them seen once. Germline loops: CDR1 SNHLY, CDR2 FYNNEI. This CDR3 comprises 11 residues. V lost 7 bases and J 5 bases, leaving 8 bases between the germline ends. The chain couples TRBV2 to TRBJ2-5; D might be TRBD1 (6 bases). This sequence originates from an older man with acute or convalescent COVID-19. Sequencing used peripheral blood. For the CDR3, the DNA is TGTGCCAGCACCACAGGGGAGACCCAGTACTTC. The encoded protein is CASTTGETQYF.